This entry is about one T cell receptor beta chain. The antigen is unknown. The source of the sample is a study of cytomegalovirus exposure and HLA in healthy donors. Primers included in the PCR were 60 Vbeta and 13 Jbeta primers. The data were produced by immunoSEQ multiplex PCR, yet TCRdb's version contains in-frame clones alone and is incomplete. The sample records 100,000 to 150,000 clones, approximately 15% being singletons. Healthy bone marrow donors made up the donor group. Findings of the study overall: More clonal expansion characterized HLA-associated TCR beta chains than equally common others in a later analysis. Another analysis was done later, and it associated around 16,000 TCR beta sequences with HLA alleles at 0.05 false discovery rate.

Sequences were obtained from PBMCs. The TCR sequence derives from a woman aged 18-35 years in good health and CMV-seronegative.

Here the CDR3 reads CASSLGGGTGGSEAFF. The CDR3 nucleotides read TGTGCCAGCAGCTTAGGAGGGGGGACAGGGGGTTCTGAAGCTTTCTTT. This sequence joins TRBV7-6 and TRBJ1-1; TRBD1 aligns across 11 bases. The CDR3 sequence is 16 residues long. The germline gives CDR1 SGHVS, CDR2 FNYEAQ. V lost 1 base to trimming and J lost 6 bases; unmatched junction nucleotides: 7. Using reference TRBV7-6 and TRBJ1-1 for the parts outside the CDR3, the full variable domain is GAGVSQSPRYKVTKRGQDVALRCDPISGHVSLYWYRQALGQGPEFLTYFNYEAQQDKSGLPNDRFSAERPEGSISTLTIQRTEQRDSAMYRCASSLGGGTGGSEAFFGQGTRLTVV.